The source of this TCR beta chain is a study of hypomethylating agent response in myelodysplastic syndrome. Study summary: Hypomethylating treatment was azacitidine in most of the 11, decitabine in 3 of 11. Findings of the study overall: Control donors' ages did not match those of MDS patients. Non-responders showed more contracted clonotypes post-treatment, while responders showed more novel ones.

Concerning this clone itself: Its antigen is unknown.

TCRdb's copy holds only in-frame clones and misses some; the assay was immunoSEQ multiplex PCR. The data hold several thousand clones, with roughly 86% observed a single time. The CDR3 sequence is 14 residues long. Trimming left V 4 bases short and J 3 bases short, with 10 bases between. Germline loops: CDR1 SGHRS, CDR2 YFSETQ. The sequence came from a human donor with myelodysplastic syndrome. This material consisted of bone marrow, taken before or after starting hypomethylating agent treatment for myelodysplastic syndrome (not recorded which). V is TRBV5-1 and J is TRBJ1-4; D call uncertain. The CDR3 loop is CASSPDGANEKLFF. The CDR3 bases are TGCGCCAGCAGCCCGGACGGGGCTAATGAAAAACTGTTTTTT.